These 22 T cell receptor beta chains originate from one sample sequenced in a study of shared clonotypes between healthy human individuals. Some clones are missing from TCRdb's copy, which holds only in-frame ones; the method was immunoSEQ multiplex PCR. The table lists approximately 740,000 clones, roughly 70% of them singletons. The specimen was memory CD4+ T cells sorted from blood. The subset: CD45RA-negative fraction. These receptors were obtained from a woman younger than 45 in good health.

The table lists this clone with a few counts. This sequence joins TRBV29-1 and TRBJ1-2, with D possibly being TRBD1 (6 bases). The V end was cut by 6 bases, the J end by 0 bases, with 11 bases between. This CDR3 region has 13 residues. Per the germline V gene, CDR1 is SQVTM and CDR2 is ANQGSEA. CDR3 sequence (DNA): TGCAGCGTGATGACAGGACCTAACTATGGCTACACCTTC. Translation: CSVMTGPNYGYTF. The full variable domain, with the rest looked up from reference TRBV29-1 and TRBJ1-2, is SAVISQKPSRDICQRGTSLTIQCQVDSQVTMMFWYRQQPGQSLTLIATANQGSEATYESGFVIDKFPISRPNLTFSTLTVSNMSPEDSSIYLCSVMTGPNYGYTFGSGTRLTVV.

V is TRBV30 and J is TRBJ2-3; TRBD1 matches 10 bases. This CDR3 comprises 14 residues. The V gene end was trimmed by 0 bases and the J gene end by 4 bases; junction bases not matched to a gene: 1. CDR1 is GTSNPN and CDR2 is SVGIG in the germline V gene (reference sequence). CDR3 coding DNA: TGTGCCTGGAGTGTGGGGACAGGGGCAGATACGCAGTATTTT. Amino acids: CAWSVGTGADTQYF.

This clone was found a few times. CDR3 nucleotide sequence: TGTGCCAGCAGCAGAACCCCTCTAGCGGGGGATGAGCAGTTCTTC. It is translated as CASSRTPLAGDEQFF. This sequence joins TRBV7-2 and TRBJ2-1; 10 bases map to TRBD2. This CDR3 has 15 residues. Germline loops: CDR1 SGHTA, CDR2 FQGNSA. After removal of 5 bases from V and 8 bases from J, the junction contained 9 bases not matched to a gene.

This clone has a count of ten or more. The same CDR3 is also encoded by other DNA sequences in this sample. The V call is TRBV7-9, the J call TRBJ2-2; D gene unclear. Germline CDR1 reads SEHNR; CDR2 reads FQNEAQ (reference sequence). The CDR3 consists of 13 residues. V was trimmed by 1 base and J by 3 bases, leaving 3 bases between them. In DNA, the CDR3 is TGTGCCAGCAGCTTAGGTTACACCGGGGAGCTGTTTTTT. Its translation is CASSLGYTGELFF.

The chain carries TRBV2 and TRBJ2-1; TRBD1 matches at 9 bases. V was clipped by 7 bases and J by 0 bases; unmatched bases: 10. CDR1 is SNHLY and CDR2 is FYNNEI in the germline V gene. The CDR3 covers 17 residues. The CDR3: CASTPNRGRSSYNEQFF. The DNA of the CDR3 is TGTGCCAGCACTCCCAACAGGGGGCGAAGCTCCTACAATGAGCAGTTCTTC.

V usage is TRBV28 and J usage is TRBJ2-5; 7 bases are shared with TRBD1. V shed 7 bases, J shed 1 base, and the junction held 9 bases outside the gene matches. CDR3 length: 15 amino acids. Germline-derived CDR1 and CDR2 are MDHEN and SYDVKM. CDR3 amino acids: CASTTYGTAQETQYF. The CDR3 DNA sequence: TGTGCCAGCACAACCTATGGGACAGCCCAAGAGACCCAGTACTTC.

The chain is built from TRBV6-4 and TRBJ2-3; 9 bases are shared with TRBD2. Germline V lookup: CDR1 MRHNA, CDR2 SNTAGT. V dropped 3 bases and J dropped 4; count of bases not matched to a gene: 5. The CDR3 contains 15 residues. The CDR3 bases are TGTGCCAGCAGTGAGTCAGCGGGAGGATCAGATACGCAGTATTTT. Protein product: CASSESAGGSDTQYF.

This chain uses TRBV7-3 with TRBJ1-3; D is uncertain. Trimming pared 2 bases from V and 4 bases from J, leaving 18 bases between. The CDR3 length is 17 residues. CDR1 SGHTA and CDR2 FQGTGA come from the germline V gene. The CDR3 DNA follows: TGTGCCAGCAGCTTATCCCCCGTCGGTACAACGGGAAACACCATATATTTT. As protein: CASSLSPVGTTGNTIYF.

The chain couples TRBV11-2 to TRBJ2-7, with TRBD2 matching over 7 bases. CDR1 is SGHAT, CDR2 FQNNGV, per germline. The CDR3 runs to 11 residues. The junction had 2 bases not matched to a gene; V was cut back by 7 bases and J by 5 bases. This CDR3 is CASTRGDEQYF. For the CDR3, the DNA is TGTGCCAGCACCCGGGGGGACGAGCAGTACTTC.

The CDR3 DNA follows: TGTGCCAGCAGGAACTACGAGCAGTACTTC. Its protein product is CASRNYEQYF. The chain uses TRBV2 and TRBJ2-7; D gene uncertain. This CDR3 is 10 amino acids long. V dropped 6 bases and J dropped 3 bases, with 3 bases sitting between them. CDR1 is SNHLY and CDR2 is FYNNEI in the germline V gene.

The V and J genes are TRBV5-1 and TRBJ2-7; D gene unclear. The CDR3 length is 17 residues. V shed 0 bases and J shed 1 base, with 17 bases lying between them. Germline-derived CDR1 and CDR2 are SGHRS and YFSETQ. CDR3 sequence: CASSLASPTPVSYEQYF. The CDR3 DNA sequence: TGCGCCAGCAGCTTGGCATCCCCCACCCCCGTTTCCTACGAGCAGTACTTC. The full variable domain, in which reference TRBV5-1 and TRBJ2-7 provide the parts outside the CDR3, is KAGVTQTPRYLIKTRGQQVTLSCSPISGHRSVSWYQQTPGQGLQFLFEYFSETQRNKGNFPGRFSGRQFSNSRSEMNVSTLELGDSALYLCASSLASPTPVSYEQYFGPGTRLTVT.

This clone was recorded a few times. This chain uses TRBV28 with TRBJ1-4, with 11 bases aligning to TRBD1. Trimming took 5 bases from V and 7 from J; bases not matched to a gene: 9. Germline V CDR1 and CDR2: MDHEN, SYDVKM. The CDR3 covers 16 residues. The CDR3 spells CASSPGQGVLGEKLFF. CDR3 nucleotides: TGTGCCAGCAGTCCGGGACAGGGGGTTCTTGGTGAAAAACTGTTTTTT.

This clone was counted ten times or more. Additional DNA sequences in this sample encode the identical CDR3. The CDR3 DNA follows: TGCGCCAGCAGCTACAGCACAGATACGCAGTATTTT. Encoded protein: CASSYSTDTQYF. This chain joins TRBV10-1 and TRBJ2-3, with no clear D. The V and J ends lost 6 bases and 0 bases respectively, with 4 bases between them. The germline V gene has CDR1 WNHNN and CDR2 SYGVQD (reference sequence). The CDR3 runs to 12 residues.

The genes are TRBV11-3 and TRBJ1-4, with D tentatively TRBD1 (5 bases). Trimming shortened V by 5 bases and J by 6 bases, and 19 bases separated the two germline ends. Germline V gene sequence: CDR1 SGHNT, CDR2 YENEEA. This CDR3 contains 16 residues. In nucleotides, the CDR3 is TGTGCCAGCAGCCGTAGTAGTGCAGGGCTAGATGAAAAACTGTTTTTT. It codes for CASSRSSAGLDEKLFF.

For the CDR3, the DNA is TGTGCCAGCAGTGAAGTCTGGACAGGGGTTAGGATGAACACTGAAGCTTTCTTT. Translating gives CASSEVWTGVRMNTEAFF. J is TRBJ1-1 and V is TRBV6-1, with 9 positions matching TRBD1. CDR3 length: 18 residues. Losses at the gene ends were 1 base for V and 0 bases for J; bases not matched to a gene: 9. The V gene's germline CDR1 is MNHNS and CDR2 SASEGT.

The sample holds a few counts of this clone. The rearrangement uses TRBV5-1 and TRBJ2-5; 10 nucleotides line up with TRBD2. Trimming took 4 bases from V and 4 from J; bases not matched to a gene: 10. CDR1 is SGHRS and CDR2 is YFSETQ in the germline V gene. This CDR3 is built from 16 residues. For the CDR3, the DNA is TGCGCCAGCAGCGGATCACTAGCGGGAAGGGGAGAGACCCAGTACTTC. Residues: CASSGSLAGRGETQYF.

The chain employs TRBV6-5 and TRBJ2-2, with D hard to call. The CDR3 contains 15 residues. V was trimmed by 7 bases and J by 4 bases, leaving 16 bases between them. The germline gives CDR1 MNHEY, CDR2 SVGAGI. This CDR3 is CASTRRNTFTGELFF. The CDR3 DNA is TGTGCCAGCACCCGACGTAATACCTTCACCGGGGAGCTGTTTTTT.

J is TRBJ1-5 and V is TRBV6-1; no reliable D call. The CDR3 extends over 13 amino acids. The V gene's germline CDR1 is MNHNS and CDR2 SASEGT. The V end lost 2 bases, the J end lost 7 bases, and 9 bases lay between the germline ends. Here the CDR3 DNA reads TGTGCCAGCAGTGAATGGGATAGGCAGCCCCAGCATTTT. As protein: CASSEWDRQPQHF.

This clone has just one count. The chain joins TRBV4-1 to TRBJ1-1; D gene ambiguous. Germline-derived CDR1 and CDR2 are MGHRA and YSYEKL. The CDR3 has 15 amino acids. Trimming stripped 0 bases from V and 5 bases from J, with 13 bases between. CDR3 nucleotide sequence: TGCGCCAGCAGCCAAGATGAAGGTTTTTGGACTGAAGCTTTCTTT. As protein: CASSQDEGFWTEAFF.

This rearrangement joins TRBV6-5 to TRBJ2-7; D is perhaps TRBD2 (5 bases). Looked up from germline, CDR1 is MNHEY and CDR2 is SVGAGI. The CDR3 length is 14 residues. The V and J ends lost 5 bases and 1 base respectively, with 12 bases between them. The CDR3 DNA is TGTGCCAGCAGTCCAAGGACTGAATCCTACGAGCAGTACTTC. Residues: CASSPRTESYEQYF.

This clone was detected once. The CDR3 region is CASRLSPQGVLNTEAFF. The CDR3 DNA is TGTGCCAGTAGACTCTCCCCTCAGGGCGTTTTGAACACTGAAGCTTTCTTT. This rearrangement joins TRBV19 to TRBJ1-1, with D maybe TRBD1 (5 bases). The CDR3 spans 17 residues. Trimming removed 6 bases from V and 0 bases from J, with 20 bases in between. Germline CDR1 is LNHDA and CDR2 is SQIVND (reference sequence). The whole variable domain, filled in from reference TRBV19 and TRBJ1-1, reads DGGITQSPKYLFRKEGQNVTLSCEQNLNHDAMYWYRQDPGQGLRLIYYSQIVNDFQKGDIAEGYSVSREKKESFPLTVTSAQKNPTAFYLCASRLSPQGVLNTEAFFGQGTRLTVV.

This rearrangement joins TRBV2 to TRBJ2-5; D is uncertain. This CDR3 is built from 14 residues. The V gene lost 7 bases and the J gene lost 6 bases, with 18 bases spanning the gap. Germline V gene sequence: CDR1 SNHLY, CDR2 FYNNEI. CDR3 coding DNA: TGTGCCAGCACCGAGATGGTGTCAGTACAGACCCAGTACTTC. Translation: CASTEMVSVQTQYF.